This paragraph reports one TCR beta chain. The sample is drawn from a study of OX40 agonist ivuxolimab in advanced cancers. About the research overall: With ivuxolimab, an agonistic anti-OX40 (CD134) antibody, patients were treated. Age averaged approximately 60 years (range 23 to 79), and roughly 82% were male.

Clones were sequenced by immunoSEQ multiplex PCR, and TCRdb holds only the in-frame ones, with some missing. Among around 50,000 clones listed, around nine tenths were seen once. V lost 0 bases, J lost 0 bases, and 11 bases lay in between. Germline loops: CDR1 SGDLS, CDR2 YYNGEE. This CDR3 spans 16 amino acids. The material was CD4+ or CD8+ T cells sorted from blood, obtained in a trial of the OX40 agonist ivuxolimab. The J gene is TRBJ2-3, the V gene TRBV9, with D possibly matching TRBD2 (5 bases). The receptor comes from an adult with an advanced solid tumor such as melanoma, head and neck, liver or kidney cancer. The CDR3 protein is CASSVVPGGSTDTQYF. CDR3 bases: TGTGCCAGCAGCGTAGTTCCTGGCGGGAGCACAGATACGCAGTATTTT. Full variable domain (rest looked up from reference TRBV9 and TRBJ2-3): DSGVTQTPKHLITATGQRVTLRCSPRSGDLSVYWYQQSLDQGLQFLIQYYNGEERAKGNILERFSAQQFPDLHSELNLSSLELGDSALYFCASSVVPGGSTDTQYFGPGTRLTVL.